This TCR beta chain derives from a study of OX40 agonist ivuxolimab in advanced cancers. Study results and limitations: Both blood CD4+ and CD8+ T cells showed clonal growth by week 6 at 0.1 to 3.0 mg/kg.

Details on this clone: Its antigen is currently unknown.

Trimming took 5 bases from V and 1 from J, leaving 12 bases between them. CDR3 size: 14 residues. Germline CDR1 MNHEY, CDR2 SMNVEV (reference sequence). Only in-frame clones appear in the TCRdb table, and some are missing; sequencing was by immunoSEQ multiplex PCR. The table includes about 90,000 clones, less than 95% detected once. The sequences come from CD4+ or CD8+ T cells sorted from blood, collected in a trial of the OX40 agonist ivuxolimab. This TCR was sampled from an adult with an advanced solid tumor such as melanoma, head and neck, liver or kidney cancer. The V gene is TRBV27, the J gene TRBJ2-7; possibly TRBD2 for D (5 bases). The CDR3: CASSPLTGSYEQYF. CDR3 nucleotides: TGTGCCAGCAGTCCCCTCACGGGATCCTACGAGCAGTACTTC.